Shown below are 8 T cell receptor beta chains from a single sample sequenced in a study of early T cells in non-severe SARS-CoV-2 infection. One entry per CDR3 protein results from TCRdb running MiXCR on the 5' RACE reads. Of 29,000 or so distinct CDR3 sequences in the sample, more than 3.5% were seen once. The sample taken for sequencing was whole blood. Receptors originate from an adult who was a healthcare worker with PCR-confirmed SARS-CoV-2 infection or an uninfected control (not recorded which).

This clonotype appeared many times. The rearrangement links TRBV18 to TRBJ2-1, with 7 bases fitting TRBD1. Trimming removed 5 bases from V and 12 bases from J; junction bases left unmatched: 4. CDR1 and CDR2 from the germline V gene are KGHSH and LQKENI. The length of the CDR3 is 11 residues. CDR3 loop: CASSFRDRQFF. As DNA, the CDR3 is TGTGCCAGCTCATTCCGGGACAGGCAGTTCTTC. Variable domain in full (rest from reference TRBV18 and TRBJ2-1): NAGVMQNPRHLVRRRGQEARLRCSPMKGHSHVYWYRQLPEEGLKFMVYLQKENIIDESGMPKERFSAEFPKEGPSILRIQQVVRGDSAAYFCASSFRDRQFFGPGTRLTVL.

Ten or more counts support this clonotype. The chain joins TRBV9 to TRBJ2-3; D could derive from TRBD1 or TRBD2 (5 bases each). Germline values: CDR1 SGDLS, CDR2 YYNGEE. Trimming removed 3 bases from V and 9 bases from J, with 5 bases in between. CDR3 length: 10 residues. DNA for the CDR3: TGTGCCAGCAGCGGGGACACGCAGTATTTT. It codes for CASSGDTQYF.

V and J are TRBV20-1 and TRBJ2-1; 9 nucleotides align to TRBD2. The CDR3 has 14 residues. CDR1 and CDR2 from the germline V gene are DFQATT and SNEGSKA (reference sequence). The CDR3 DNA is TGCACCTTAGCGGGAGTGCGTTCCTACAATGAGCAGTTCTTC. It specifies CTLAGVRSYNEQFF.

This clonotype has only a few counts. In DNA form, the CDR3 reads TGCGCCAGCAGCAACCACAGGTTCTCTGGAAACACCATATATTTT. Protein: CASSNHRFSGNTIYF. The J gene is TRBJ1-3, the V gene TRBV4-1, with D possibly TRBD1 on 5 matching bases. Germline lookup yields CDR1 MGHRA and CDR2 YSYEKL. Trimming pared 5 bases from V and 0 bases from J, leaving 11 bases between. The CDR3 runs 15 residues.

This clonotype was seen only a few times. The V and J genes are TRBV13 and TRBJ2-7; no definite D call. Trimming removed 2 bases from V and 2 bases from J, with 10 bases in between. The CDR3 has 14 amino acids. Germline CDR1 PRHDT, CDR2 FYEKMQ (reference sequence). The CDR3 here is CASSLRAPPYEQYF. CDR3 bases: TGTGCCAGCAGCTTAAGGGCCCCTCCCTACGAGCAGTACTTC. The entire variable domain, with the rest obtained from reference TRBV13 and TRBJ2-7, is as follows: AAGVIQSPRHLIKEKRETATLKCYPIPRHDTVYWYQQGPGQDPQFLISFYEKMQSDKGSIPDRFSAQQFSDYHSELNMSSLELGDSALYFCASSLRAPPYEQYFGPGTRLTVT.

This clonotype was seen a handful of times. The rearrangement joins TRBV30 to TRBJ2-7, with D tentatively TRBD2 (6 bases). In germline, CDR1 is GTSNPN, CDR2 SVGIG (reference sequence). V was cut by 5 bases and J by 6 bases, with 20 bases left in between. The CDR3 spans 14 residues. CDR3 protein: CAWGKRLASAEQYF. The CDR3 nucleotides read TGTGCCTGGGGGAAAAGGTTGGCTAGCGCCGAGCAGTACTTC.

The V and J genes are TRBV20-1 and TRBJ2-5, with TRBD1 matching 8 bases. There are 14 residues in the CDR3. CDR1 and CDR2 (germline): DFQATT, SNEGSKA (reference sequence). V was clipped by 5 bases and J by 6 bases; unmatched bases: 11. The DNA of the CDR3 is TGCAGTGCTCATCTCGCGACAGGGGAAAAGACCCAGTACTTC. Its protein product is CSAHLATGEKTQYF.

This clonotype was seen ten or more times. The chain employs TRBV12-3 or TRBV12-4 and TRBJ1-2, with 10 bases lining up with TRBD1. This CDR3 has 11 residues. Trimming took 11 bases from V and 7 from J; bases not matched to a gene: 4. The CDR3 here is CALDRGTGYTF. CDR3 nucleotides: TGTGCCTTGGACAGGGGGACTGGCTACACCTTC.